Sequencing of this T cell receptor beta chain was carried out in a study of cytomegalovirus exposure and HLA in healthy donors. Study-level findings and limits: An observed cluster of highly shared sequence variants was recorded as a likely sequencing artifact.

The PCR contained 60 Vbeta and 13 Jbeta primers. Here immunoSEQ multiplex PCR was the method, and the copy in TCRdb shows in-frame clones only, minus some. Of about 200,000 clones listed, around 79% are singletons. Germline V gene data show CDR1 as SGHNT and CDR2 as YYREEE (reference sequence). The CDR3 runs to 11 residues. V dropped 3 bases and J dropped 6 bases, with 3 bases sitting between them. In regard to this clone: Its antigen remains unknown.

The specimen was PBMCs. V and J are TRBV5-4 and TRBJ2-2; D is unclear. The sequence was collected from a male donor in good health and CMV-seronegative. The CDR3 loop is CASSSPGELFF. For the CDR3, the DNA is TGTGCCAGCAGCTCTCCCGGGGAGCTGTTTTTT.